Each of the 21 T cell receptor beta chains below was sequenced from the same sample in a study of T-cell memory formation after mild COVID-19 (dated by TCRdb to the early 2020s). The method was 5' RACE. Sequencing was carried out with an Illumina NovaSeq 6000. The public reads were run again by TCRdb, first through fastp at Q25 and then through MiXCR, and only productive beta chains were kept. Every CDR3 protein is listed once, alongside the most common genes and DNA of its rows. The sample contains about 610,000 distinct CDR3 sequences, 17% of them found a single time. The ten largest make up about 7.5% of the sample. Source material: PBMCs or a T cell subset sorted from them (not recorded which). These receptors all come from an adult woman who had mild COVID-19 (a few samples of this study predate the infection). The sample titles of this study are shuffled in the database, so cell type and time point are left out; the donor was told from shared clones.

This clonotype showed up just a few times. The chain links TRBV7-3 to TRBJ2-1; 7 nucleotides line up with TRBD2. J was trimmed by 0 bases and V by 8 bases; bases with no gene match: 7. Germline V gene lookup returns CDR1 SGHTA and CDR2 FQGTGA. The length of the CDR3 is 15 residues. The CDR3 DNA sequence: TGTGCCAGCTCTGCGCTAGCGGACTCCTACAATGAGCAGTTCTTC. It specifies CASSALADSYNEQFF.

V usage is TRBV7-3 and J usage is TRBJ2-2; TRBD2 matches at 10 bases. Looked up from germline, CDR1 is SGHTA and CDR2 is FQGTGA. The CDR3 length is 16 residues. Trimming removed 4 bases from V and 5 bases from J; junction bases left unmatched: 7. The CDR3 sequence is CASSSPSGGVTGELFF. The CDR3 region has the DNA TGTGCCAGCAGCTCCCCCAGCGGGGGGGTAACCGGGGAGCTGTTTTTT.

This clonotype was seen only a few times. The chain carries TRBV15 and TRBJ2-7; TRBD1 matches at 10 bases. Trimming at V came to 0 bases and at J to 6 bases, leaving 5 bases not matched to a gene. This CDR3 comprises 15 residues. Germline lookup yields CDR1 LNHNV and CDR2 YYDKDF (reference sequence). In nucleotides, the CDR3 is TGTGCCACCAGCAGAGATCAGGGGACAGGGGTCGAGCAGTACTTC. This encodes CATSRDQGTGVEQYF. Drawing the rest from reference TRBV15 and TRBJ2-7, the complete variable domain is DAMVIQNPRYQVTQFGKPVTLSCSQTLNHNVMYWYQQKSSQAPKLLFHYYDKDFNNEADTPDNFQSRRPNTSFCFLDIRSPGLGDTAMYLCATSRDQGTGVEQYFGPGTRLTVT.

The CDR3 DNA reads as TGTGCCAGCTCACCCAAGGACAGTCTCACCGGGGAGCTGTTTTTT. It encodes CASSPKDSLTGELFF. This chain links TRBV18 with TRBJ2-2; tentative D call: TRBD1 (6 bases). The CDR3 is made up of 15 amino acids. CDR1 is KGHSH and CDR2 is LQKENI in the germline V gene. V was pared by 3 bases and J by 4 bases, with 12 bases between.

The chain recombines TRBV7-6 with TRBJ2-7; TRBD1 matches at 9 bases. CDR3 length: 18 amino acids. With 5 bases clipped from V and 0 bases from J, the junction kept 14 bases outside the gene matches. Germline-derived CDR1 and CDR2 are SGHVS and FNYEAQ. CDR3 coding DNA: TGTGCCAGCAGCCTCCTCCGATACAACAGGGGGCTCTCCTACGAGCAGTACGTC. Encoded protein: CASSLLRYNRGLSYEQYV.

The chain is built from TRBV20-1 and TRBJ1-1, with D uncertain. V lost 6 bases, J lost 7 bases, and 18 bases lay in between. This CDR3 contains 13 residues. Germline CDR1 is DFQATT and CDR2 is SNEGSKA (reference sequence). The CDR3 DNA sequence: TGCAGTGCAACACGCCCCATAACCTTTGAAGCTTTCTTT. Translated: CSATRPITFEAFF.

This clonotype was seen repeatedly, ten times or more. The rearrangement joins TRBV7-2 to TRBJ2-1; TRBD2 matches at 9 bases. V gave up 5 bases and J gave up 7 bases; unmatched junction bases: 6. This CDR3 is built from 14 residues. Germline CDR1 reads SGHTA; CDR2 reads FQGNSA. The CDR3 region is CASSPGLAGNEQFF. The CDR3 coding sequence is TGTGCCAGCAGCCCCGGGCTAGCGGGGAATGAGCAGTTCTTC.

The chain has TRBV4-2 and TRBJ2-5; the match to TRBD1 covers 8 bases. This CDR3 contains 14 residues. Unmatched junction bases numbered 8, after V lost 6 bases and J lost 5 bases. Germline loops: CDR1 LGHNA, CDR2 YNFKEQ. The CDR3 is CASRPDRVGETQYF. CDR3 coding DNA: TGTGCCAGCAGACCGGACAGGGTCGGCGAGACCCAGTACTTC.

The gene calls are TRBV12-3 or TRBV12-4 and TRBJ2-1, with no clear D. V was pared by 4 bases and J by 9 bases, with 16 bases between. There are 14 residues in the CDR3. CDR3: CASSSRLEWGEQFF. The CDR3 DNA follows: TGTGCCAGCAGTTCACGACTTGAATGGGGTGAGCAGTTCTTC.

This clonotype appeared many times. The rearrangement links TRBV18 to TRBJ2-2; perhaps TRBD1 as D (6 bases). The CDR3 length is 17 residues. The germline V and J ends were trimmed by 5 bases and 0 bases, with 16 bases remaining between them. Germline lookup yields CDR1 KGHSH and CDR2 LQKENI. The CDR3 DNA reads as TGTGCCAGCTCAAAGCGTGCCGGGACAACGAACACCGGGGAGCTGTTTTTT. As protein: CASSKRAGTTNTGELFF.

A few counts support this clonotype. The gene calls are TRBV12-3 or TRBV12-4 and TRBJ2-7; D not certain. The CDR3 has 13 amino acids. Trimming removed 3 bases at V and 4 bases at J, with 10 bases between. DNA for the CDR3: TGTGCCAGCAGTTTTCGAGACGGGTACGAGCAGTACTTC. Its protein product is CASSFRDGYEQYF.

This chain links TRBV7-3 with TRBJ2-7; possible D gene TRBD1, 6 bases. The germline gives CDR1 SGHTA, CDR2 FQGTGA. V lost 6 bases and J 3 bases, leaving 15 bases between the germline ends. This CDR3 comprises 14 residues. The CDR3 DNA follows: TGTGCCAGCAGGTACAAGGACAGCCACTACGAGCAGTACTTC. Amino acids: CASRYKDSHYEQYF.

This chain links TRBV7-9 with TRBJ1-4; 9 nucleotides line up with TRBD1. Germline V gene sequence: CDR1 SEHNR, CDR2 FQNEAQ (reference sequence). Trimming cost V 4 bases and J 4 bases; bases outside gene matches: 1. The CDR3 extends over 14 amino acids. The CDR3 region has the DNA TGTGCCAGCAGCTCGGACAGGGGTAATGAAAAACTGTTTTTT. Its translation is CASSSDRGNEKLFF.

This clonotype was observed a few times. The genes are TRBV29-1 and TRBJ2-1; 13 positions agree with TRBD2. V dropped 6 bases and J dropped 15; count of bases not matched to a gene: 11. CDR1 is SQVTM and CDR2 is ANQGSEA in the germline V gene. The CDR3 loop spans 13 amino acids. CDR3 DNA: TGCAGCGTGGACCGACTAGCGGGAGGCCAAATGTTCTTC. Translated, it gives CSVDRLAGGQMFF.

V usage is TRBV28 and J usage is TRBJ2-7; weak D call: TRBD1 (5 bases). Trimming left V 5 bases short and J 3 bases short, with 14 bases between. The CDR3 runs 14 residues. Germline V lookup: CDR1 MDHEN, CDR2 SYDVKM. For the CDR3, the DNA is TGTGCCAGCAGTATCTATGGACACATCTACGAGCAGTACTTC. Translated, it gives CASSIYGHIYEQYF.

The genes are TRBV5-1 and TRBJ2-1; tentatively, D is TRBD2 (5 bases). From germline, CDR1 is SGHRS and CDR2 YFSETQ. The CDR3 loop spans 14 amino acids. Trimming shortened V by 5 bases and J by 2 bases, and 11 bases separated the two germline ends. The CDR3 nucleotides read TGCGCCAGCAGTGTAGCGTGGCCCTACAATGAGCAGTTCTTC. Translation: CASSVAWPYNEQFF. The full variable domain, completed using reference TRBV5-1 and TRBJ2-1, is KAGVTQTPRYLIKTRGQQVTLSCSPISGHRSVSWYQQTPGQGLQFLFEYFSETQRNKGNFPGRFSGRQFSNSRSEMNVSTLELGDSALYLCASSVAWPYNEQFFGPGTRLTVL.

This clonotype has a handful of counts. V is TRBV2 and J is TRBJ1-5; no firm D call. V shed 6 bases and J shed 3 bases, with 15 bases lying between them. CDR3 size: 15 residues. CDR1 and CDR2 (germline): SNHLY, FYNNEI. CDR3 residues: CASSRVSGINQPQHF. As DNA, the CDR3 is TGTGCCAGCAGCCGCGTTTCGGGGATCAATCAGCCCCAGCATTTT.

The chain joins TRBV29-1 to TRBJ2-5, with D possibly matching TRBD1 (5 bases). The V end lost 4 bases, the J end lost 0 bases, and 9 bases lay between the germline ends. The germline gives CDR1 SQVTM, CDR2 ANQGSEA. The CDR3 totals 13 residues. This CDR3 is CSVGKGYQETQYF. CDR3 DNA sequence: TGCAGCGTTGGCAAGGGGTACCAAGAGACCCAGTACTTC. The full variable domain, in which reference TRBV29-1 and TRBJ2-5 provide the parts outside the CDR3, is SAVISQKPSRDICQRGTSLTIQCQVDSQVTMMFWYRQQPGQSLTLIATANQGSEATYESGFVIDKFPISRPNLTFSTLTVSNMSPEDSSIYLCSVGKGYQETQYFGPGTRLLVL.

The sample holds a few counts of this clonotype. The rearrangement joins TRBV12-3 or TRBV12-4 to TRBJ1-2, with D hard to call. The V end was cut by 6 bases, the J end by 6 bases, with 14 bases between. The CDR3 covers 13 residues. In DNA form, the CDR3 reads TGTGCCAGCAGCCGGCCTCCGAGTGATGGCTACACCTTC. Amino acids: CASSRPPSDGYTF.

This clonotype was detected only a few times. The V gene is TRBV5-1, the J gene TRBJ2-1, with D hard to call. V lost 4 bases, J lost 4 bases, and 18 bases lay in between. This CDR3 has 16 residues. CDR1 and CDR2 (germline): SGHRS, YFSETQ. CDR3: CASSKHSGVGYNEQFF. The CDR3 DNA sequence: TGCGCCAGCAGCAAGCACAGTGGTGTCGGTTACAATGAGCAGTTCTTC.

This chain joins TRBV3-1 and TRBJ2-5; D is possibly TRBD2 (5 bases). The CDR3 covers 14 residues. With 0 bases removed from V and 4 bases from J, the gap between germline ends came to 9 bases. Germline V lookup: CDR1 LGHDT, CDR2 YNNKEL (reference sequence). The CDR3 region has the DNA TGTGCCAGCAGCCAAGATCAAGGAGGAGAGACCCAGTACTTC. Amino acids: CASSQDQGGETQYF.